This TCR beta chain comes out of a study of human T cells and chemical hapten exposure (dated by TCRdb to about 2021). Concerning the study at large: For sensitization, 2% DPC in acetone was applied to a 2 cm by 2 cm area of upper inner arm skin. Throughout the study period of 20 to 30 weeks, patients also received therapeutic DPC doses to the scalp every week. Patch testing was performed on the upper back with Finn chambers containing 0.01% DPC, and the patch tests were scored after 6 days according to International Contact Dermatitis Research Group standards. The mostly female patient cohort included alopecia areata with under or over 50% scalp involvement, alopecia totalis and alopecia universalis. Libraries were pooled for sequencing, and per-sample TCR yields varied mainly because of small differences in library volumes within the pool. In alopecia patients, the study followed how the peripheral blood TCR repertoire changed in vivo over primary and secondary sensitization to diphenylcyclopropenone (DPC), a hapten. Blood was sampled from patients pre-sensitization (week 0) and at 2, 6 and about 24 weeks after DPC sensitization. For TCR sequencing, blood came from 25 to 35 alopecia patients at anywhere from one to four time points (pre-sensitization, 2, 6 and 24 weeks).

In this sample, this clonotype turned up many times. What antigen it recognizes has not been identified. Base-call qualities are not available, and no considerably larger clone is one nucleotide away. Per the publication, the time point label means: patch test 2, 6 weeks after DPC sensitization. The sample's treatment or condition label, decoded: therapeutic diphenylcyclopropenone sensitization with weekly scalp DPC. Blood at each patch-test visit was drawn before the patch test was applied. Patients were eligible if aged 18 to 70, diagnosed with alopecia and judged suitable for DPC therapy, and pregnant patients were excluded. Total RNA was extracted from unfractionated whole blood that had been collected in Tempus Blood RNA tubes. Reading from cysteine to phenylalanine, the CDR3 counts 15 amino acids. Of the read, only the CDR3 DNA is kept; its 45 bases are in frame from base 1. As encoded in the germline V gene, CDR1 is SGHRS while CDR2 is YFSETQ. The trim is 0 bases for V and 2 bases for J, with a gap of 10 bases between the germline ends.

Broad study findings and their caveats: No change with DPC sensitization was found in the number of TCRs above 1 in 1000 frequency, and no evidence of global repertoire structure alterations was found. Patch test score was positively correlated with the number of PT1 expanded TCRs, with significance at thresholds 8, 16 and 32 but not at 4. Repeated subsampling changed both the strength of the expansion versus patch-test correlation and the threshold at which that correlation became significant. Expanded TCRs formed significantly more large CDR3 similarity clusters than pre-sensitization or healthy control sets, consistent with antigen-driven responses. Because all patients had alopecia, a presumed autoimmune disease, the immune response of the patients might differ from that of healthy individuals.

Library creation used RACE. The data were produced on a NextSeq 500. Library preparation attached unique molecular identifiers to individual cDNA molecules for quantitative, reproducible TCR counting. Both TCR alpha and TCR beta chains were sequenced from each blood RNA sample. The published analysis was carried out like this. The median number of TCRs per sample was 90,000 to 100,000, ranging from about 23,224 to 700,000. The Decombinator software suite was used to annotate the V, J and CDR3 of the TCR reads. For PS versus PT1 abundance plots, all samples were subsampled to the same number of TCRs (28,000). Expanded TCRs were defined as absent before sensitization and observed at least eight times at the 2-week time point. TCRdb ran its own pipeline on the public reads, namely fastp trimming at Q25 and MiXCR clone calling, and kept in-frame beta chains. Rows are combined by CDR3 protein, so each entry shows the most common genes and DNA. Here the V and J calls rest on TCRdb's processing, not on the authors' analysis. Present in this sample are approximately 110,000 distinct CDR3 sequences, about a tenth of which were seen just once. More than 3% of the sample goes to the ten largest clones.

Recombination joined TRBV5-1 with TRBJ2-3; the D gene remains uncertain. This material consisted of whole blood, taken in connection with sensitization to the hapten diphenylcyclopropenone (DPC). The sequence was obtained from a woman between 40 and 50 years old with alopecia areata. Some clones in this sample may be carry-over from other donors' samples. The DNA is as follows: TGCGCCAGCAGCTTGGCTTTGGAGCTCACAGATACGCAGTATTTT. Translated, it reads CASSLALELTDTQYF. With the portions outside the CDR3 filled from the reference TRBV5-1 and TRBJ2-3 genes, the complete variable region becomes KAGVTQTPRYLIKTRGQQVTLSCSPISGHRSVSWYQQTPGQGLQFLFEYFSETQRNKGNFPGRFSGRQFSNSRSEMNVSTLELGDSALYLCASSLALELTDTQYFGPGTRLTVL.